This T cell receptor (beta chain) was sequenced in a study of post-analysis software for immune sequencing data. Background on the study: There were relapsing-remitting, secondary progressive and progressive-relapsing multiple sclerosis among the disease courses included. Findings and limits, study-wide: Controls showed lower frequencies than patients for roughly 5 TRBV segments, and TRBV5-6, TRBV5-1 and TRBV20-1 were among these. Compared with controls, patients showed significantly lower normalized Chao1 diversity.

The TCR beta cDNA libraries contained unique molecular identifiers. MiXCR, applied by TCRdb to the PCR reads, yields one record per CDR3 protein. The profile covers about 160,000 distinct CDR3 sequences, with around 36% appearing a single time and 28% taken by the ten largest. Per the germline V gene, CDR1 is MNHEY and CDR2 is SMNVEV (reference sequence). The CDR3 loop spans 14 amino acids. V lost 5 bases and J 7 bases, leaving 17 bases between the germline ends. This clonotype was found a few times. Its cognate antigen is unknown. The input for sequencing was blood, taken after autologous hematopoietic stem cell transplantation. V and J are TRBV27 and TRBJ1-2, with a weak D call TRBD1 (5 bases). The TCR sequence derives from a girl aged 5-17 years with multiple sclerosis. The CDR3 DNA follows: TGTGCCAGCAGTCCAGGGCGGTCCTCTAGTGGCTACACCTTC. This codes for CASSPGRSSSGYTF.